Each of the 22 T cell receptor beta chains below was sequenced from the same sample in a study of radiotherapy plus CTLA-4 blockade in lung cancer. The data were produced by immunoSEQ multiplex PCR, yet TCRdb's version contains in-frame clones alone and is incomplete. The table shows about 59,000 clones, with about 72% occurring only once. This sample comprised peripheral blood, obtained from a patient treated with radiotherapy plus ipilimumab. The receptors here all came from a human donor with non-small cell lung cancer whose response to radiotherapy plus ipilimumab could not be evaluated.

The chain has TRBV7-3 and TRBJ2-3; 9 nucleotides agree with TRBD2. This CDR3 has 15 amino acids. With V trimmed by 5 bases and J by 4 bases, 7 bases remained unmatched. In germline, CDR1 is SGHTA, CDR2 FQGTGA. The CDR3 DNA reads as TGTGCCAGCAGCCTGTCCGGGACTAGCCCAGATACGCAGTATTTT. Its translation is CASSLSGTSPDTQYF.

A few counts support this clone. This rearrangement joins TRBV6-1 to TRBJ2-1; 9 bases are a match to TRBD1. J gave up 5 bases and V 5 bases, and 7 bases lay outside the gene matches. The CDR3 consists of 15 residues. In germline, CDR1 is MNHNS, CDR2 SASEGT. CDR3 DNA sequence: TGTGCCAGCAGTCCCACAGGGGGCGCCGACAATGAGCAGTTCTTC. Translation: CASSPTGGADNEQFF.

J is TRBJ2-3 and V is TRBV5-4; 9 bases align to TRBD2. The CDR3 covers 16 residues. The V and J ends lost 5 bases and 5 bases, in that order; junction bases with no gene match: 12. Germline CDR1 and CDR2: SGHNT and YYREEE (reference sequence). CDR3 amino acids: CASRSAGGLQIDTQYF. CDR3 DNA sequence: TGTGCCAGCAGATCAGCGGGGGGACTCCAGATAGATACGCAGTATTTT.

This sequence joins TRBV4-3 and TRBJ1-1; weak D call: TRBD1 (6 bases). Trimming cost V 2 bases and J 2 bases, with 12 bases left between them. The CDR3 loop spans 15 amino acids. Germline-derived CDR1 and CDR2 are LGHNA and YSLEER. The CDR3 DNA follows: TGCGCCAGCAGCCAATGGGACATCCACAACACTGAAGCTTTCTTT. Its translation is CASSQWDIHNTEAFF.

The CDR3 bases are TGTGCCAGCATTCTAGGAATCGCCGGGGAGCTGTTTTTT. Translating gives CASILGIAGELFF. This chain joins TRBV2 and TRBJ2-2; D is ambiguous. The CDR3 sequence is 13 residues long. The V end lost 7 bases, the J end lost 6 bases, and 12 bases lay between the germline ends. The germline gives CDR1 SNHLY, CDR2 FYNNEI. Filled out from reference TRBV2 and TRBJ2-2, the complete variable domain reads EPEVTQTPSHQVTQMGQEVILRCVPISNHLYFYWYRQILGQKVEFLVSFYNNEISEKSEIFDDQFSVERPDGSNFTLKIRSTKLEDSAMYFCASILGIAGELFFGEGSRLTVL.

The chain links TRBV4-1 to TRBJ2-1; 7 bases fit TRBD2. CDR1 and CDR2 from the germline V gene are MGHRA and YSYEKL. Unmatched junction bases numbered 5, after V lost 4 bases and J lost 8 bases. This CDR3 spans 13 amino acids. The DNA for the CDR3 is TGCGCCAGCAGCCGATTGGGGAGGGATGAGCAGTTCTTC. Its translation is CASSRLGRDEQFF.

The CDR3 DNA follows: TGTGCCAGCAGCGTAGGGTGGCAGGGGGGTAGTAATTCACCCCTCCACTTT. Amino acid sequence: CASSVGWQGGSNSPLHF. This rearrangement joins TRBV9 to TRBJ1-6; 7 bases align to TRBD1. Looked up from germline, CDR1 is SGDLS and CDR2 is YYNGEE. With V trimmed by 0 bases and J by 6 bases, 9 bases remained unmatched. The CDR3 totals 17 residues.

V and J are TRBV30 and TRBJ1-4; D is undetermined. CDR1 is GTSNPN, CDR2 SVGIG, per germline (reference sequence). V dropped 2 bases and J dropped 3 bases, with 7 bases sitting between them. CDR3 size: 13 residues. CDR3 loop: CAWSFMSNEKLFF. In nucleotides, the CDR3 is TGTGCCTGGAGTTTTATGTCTAATGAAAAACTGTTTTTT.

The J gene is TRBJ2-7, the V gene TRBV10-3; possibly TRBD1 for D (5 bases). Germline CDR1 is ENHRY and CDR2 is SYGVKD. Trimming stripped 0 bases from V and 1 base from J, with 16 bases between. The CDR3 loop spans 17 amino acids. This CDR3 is CAISESLGRKGSYEQYF. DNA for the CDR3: TGTGCCATCAGTGAGTCGTTAGGGCGGAAGGGGTCCTACGAGCAGTACTTC.

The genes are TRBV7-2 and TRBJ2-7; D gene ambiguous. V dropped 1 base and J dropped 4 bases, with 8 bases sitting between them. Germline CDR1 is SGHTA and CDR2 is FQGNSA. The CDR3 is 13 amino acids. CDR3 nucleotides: TGTGCCAGCAGCTTAGGGCCCCTTTACGAGCAGTACTTC. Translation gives CASSLGPLYEQYF.

CDR3: CAISDRGGGTDTQYF. The CDR3 DNA reads TGTGCCATCAGTGACCGCGGGGGAGGCACAGATACGCAGTATTTT. The chain carries TRBV10-3 and TRBJ2-3, with 7 bases fitting TRBD2. CDR3 size: 15 residues. Germline CDR1 ENHRY, CDR2 SYGVKD. Trimming cost V 3 bases and J 1 base; bases outside gene matches: 4.

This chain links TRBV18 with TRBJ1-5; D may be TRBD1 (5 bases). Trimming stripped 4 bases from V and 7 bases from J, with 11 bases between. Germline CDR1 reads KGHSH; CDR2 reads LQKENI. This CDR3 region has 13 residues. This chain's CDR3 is CASSLQVDQPQHF. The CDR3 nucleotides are TGTGCCAGCTCACTACAGGTCGACCAGCCCCAGCATTTT.

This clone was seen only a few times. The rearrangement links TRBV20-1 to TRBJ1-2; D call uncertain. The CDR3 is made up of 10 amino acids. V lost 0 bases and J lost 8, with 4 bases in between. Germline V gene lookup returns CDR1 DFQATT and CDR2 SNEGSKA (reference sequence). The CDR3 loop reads CSAREAGYTF. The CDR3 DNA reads TGCAGTGCTAGAGAGGCCGGCTACACCTTC.

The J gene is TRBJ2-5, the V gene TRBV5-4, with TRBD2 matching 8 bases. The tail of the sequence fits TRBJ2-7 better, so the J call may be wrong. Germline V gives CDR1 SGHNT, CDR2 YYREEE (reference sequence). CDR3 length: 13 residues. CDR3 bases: TGTGCCAGCAGCTTCTACGGGGGGGACGAGCAGTACTTC. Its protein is CASSFYGGDEQYF.

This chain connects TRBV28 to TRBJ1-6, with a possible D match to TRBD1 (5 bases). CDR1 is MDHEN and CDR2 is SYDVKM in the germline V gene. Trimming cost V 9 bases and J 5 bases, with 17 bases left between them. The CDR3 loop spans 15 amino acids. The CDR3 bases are TGTGCCAGTATTGACAGCAATCTTAATAATTCACCCCTCCACTTT. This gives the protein CASIDSNLNNSPLHF.

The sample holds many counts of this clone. CDR3 sequence (DNA): TGTGCCAGGATGTTTCGGAGCATCCGGAATTCACCCCTCCACTTT. Residues: CARMFRSIRNSPLHF. V gene TRBV21-1 combines with J gene TRBJ1-6. TRBV21-1 is a pseudogene. The CDR3 has 15 amino acids.

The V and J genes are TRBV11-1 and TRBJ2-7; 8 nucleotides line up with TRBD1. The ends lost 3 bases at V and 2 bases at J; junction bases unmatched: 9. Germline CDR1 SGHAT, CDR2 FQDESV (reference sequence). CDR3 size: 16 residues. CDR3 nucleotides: TGTGCCAGCAGCTTCACCTATACAGGGGGTCCCTACGAGCAGTACTTC. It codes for CASSFTYTGGPYEQYF.

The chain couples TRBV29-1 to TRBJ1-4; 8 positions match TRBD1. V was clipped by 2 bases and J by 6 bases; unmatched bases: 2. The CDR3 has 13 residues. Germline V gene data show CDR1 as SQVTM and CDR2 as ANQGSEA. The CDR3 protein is CSVEQGADEKLFF. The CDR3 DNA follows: TGCAGCGTTGAACAGGGGGCTGATGAAAAACTGTTTTTT.

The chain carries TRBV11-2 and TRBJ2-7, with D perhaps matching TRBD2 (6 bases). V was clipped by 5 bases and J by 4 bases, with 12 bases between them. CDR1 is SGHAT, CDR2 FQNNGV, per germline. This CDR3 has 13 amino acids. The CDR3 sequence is CASSREWVYEQYF. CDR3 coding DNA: TGTGCCAGCAGCCGGGAGTGGGTTTACGAGCAGTACTTC.

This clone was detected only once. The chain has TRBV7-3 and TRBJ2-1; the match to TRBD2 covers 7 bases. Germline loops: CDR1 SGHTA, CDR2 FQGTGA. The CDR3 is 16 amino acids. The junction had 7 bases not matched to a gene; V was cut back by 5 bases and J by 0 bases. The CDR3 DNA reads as TGTGCCAGCAGCCGACTAGCCTCATTCTCCTACAATGAGCAGTTCTTC. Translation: CASSRLASFSYNEQFF.

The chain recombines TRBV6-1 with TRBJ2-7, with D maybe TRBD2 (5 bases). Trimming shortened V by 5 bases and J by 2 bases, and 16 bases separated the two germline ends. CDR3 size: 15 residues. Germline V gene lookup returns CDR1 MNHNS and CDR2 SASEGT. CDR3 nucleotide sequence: TGTGCCAGCAGTCCGTTGGGAGCAGGAGCCTACGAGCAGTACTTC. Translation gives CASSPLGAGAYEQYF.

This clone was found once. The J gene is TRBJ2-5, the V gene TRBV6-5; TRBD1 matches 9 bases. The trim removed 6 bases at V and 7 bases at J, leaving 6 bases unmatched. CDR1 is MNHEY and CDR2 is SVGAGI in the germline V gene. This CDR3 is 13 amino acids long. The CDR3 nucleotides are TGTGCCAGCAGACAGGGACAGGGAGGGACCCAGTACTTC. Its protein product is CASRQGQGGTQYF.